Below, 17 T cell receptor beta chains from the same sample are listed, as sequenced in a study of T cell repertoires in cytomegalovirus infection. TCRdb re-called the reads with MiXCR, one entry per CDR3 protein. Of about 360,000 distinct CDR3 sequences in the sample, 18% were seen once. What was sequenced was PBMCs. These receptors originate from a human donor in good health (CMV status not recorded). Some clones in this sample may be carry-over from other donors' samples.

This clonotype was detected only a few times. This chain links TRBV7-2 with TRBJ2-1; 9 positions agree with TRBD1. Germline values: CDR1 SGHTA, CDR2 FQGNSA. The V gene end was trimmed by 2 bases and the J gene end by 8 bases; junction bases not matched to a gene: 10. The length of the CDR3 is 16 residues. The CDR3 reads CASSLRDRDFTDEQFF. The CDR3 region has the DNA TGTGCCAGCAGCTTAAGGGACAGGGATTTTACAGATGAGCAGTTCTTC. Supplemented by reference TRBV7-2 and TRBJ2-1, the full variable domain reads GAGVSQSPSNKVTEKGKDVELRCDPISGHTALYWYRQSLGQGLEFLIYFQGNSAPDKSGLPSDRFSAERTGGSVSTLTIQRTQQEDSAVYLCASSLRDRDFTDEQFFGPGTRLTVL.

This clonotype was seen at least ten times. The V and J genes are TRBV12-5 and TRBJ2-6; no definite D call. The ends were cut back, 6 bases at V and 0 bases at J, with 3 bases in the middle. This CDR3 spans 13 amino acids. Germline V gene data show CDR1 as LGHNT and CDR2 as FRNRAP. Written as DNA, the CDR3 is TGTGCTAGTGGAAACTCTGGGGCCAACGTCCTGACTTTC. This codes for CASGNSGANVLTF.

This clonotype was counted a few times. The CDR3 sequence: CSALRQIQETQYF. The DNA for the CDR3 is TGCAGTGCTCTTCGACAAATACAAGAGACCCAGTACTTC. This chain connects TRBV20-1 to TRBJ2-5; D is uncertain. The ends were cut back, 5 bases at V and 2 bases at J, with 12 bases in the middle. The CDR3 is made up of 13 amino acids. CDR1 and CDR2 (germline): DFQATT, SNEGSKA (reference sequence).

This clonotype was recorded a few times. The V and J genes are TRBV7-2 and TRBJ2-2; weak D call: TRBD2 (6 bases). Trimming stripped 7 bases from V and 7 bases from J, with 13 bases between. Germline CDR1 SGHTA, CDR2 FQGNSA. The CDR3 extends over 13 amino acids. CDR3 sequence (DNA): TGTGCCAGCACCCCGGGGGTACACGGGGAGCTGTTTTTT. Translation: CASTPGVHGELFF.

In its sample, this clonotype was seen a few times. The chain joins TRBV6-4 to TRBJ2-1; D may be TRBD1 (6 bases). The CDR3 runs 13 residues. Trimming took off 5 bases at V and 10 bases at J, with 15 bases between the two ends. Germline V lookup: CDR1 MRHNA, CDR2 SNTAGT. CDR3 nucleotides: TGTGCCAGCAGTAGGGACACCCCAGGCGAGCAGTTCTTC. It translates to CASSRDTPGEQFF.

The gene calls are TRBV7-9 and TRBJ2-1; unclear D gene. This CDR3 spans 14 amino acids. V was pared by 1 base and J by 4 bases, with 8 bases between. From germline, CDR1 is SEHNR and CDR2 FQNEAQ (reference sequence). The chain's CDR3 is CASSLDQFYNEQFF. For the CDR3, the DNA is TGTGCCAGCAGCTTAGATCAGTTTTACAATGAGCAGTTCTTC.

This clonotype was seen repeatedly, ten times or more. The CDR3 loop reads CASSLVWIAPDTQYF. CDR3 nucleotides: TGTGCCAGCAGCTTAGTTTGGATAGCCCCAGATACGCAGTATTTT. The V and J genes are TRBV7-2 and TRBJ2-3; no definite D call. Germline-derived CDR1 and CDR2 are SGHTA and FQGNSA. The V end was cut by 1 base, the J end by 4 bases, with 12 bases between. This CDR3 spans 15 amino acids.

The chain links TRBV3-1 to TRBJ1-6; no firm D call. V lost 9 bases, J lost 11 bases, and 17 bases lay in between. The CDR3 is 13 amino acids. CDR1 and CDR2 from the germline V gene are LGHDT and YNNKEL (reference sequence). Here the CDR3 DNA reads TGTGCCAGTAATTTAGGGCCTCGCACACCCCTCCACTTT. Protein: CASNLGPRTPLHF. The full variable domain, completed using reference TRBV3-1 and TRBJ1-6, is DTAVSQTPKYLVTQMGNDKSIKCEQNLGHDTMYWYKQDSKKFLKIMFSYNNKELIINETVPNRFSPKSPDKAHLNLHINSLELGDSAVYFCASNLGPRTPLHFGNGTRLTVT.

CDR3 in amino acids: CASSRRDTDTQYF. The CDR3 bases are TGTGCCAGCAGCCGCAGGGACACAGATACGCAGTATTTT. J is TRBJ2-3 and V is TRBV11-2; TRBD1 is a possible D gene (5 bases). The CDR3 is 13 amino acids. CDR1 and CDR2 from the germline V gene are SGHAT and FQNNGV. Trimming cost V 5 bases and J 2 bases, with 8 bases left between them.

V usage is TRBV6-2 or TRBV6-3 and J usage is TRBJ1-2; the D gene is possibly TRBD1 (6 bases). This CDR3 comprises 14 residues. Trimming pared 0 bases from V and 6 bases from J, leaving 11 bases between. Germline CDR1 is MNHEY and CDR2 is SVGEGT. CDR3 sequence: CASSYSHRADGYTF. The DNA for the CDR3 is TGTGCCAGCAGTTACTCTCACAGGGCCGATGGCTACACCTTC.

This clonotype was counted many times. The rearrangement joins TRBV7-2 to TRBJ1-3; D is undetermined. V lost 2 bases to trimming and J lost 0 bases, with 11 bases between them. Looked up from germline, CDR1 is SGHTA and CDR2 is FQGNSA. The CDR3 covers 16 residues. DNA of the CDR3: TGTGCCAGCAGCTTATTTGCAGTCCACTCTGGAAACACCATATATTTT. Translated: CASSLFAVHSGNTIYF. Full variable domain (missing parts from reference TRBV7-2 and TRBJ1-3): GAGVSQSPSNKVTEKGKDVELRCDPISGHTALYWYRQSLGQGLEFLIYFQGNSAPDKSGLPSDRFSAERTGGSVSTLTIQRTQQEDSAVYLCASSLFAVHSGNTIYFGEGSWLTVV.

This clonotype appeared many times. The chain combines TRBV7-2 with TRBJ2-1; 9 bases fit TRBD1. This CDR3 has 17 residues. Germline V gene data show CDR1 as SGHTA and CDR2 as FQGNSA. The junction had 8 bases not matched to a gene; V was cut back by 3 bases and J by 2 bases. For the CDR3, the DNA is TGTGCCAGCAGCTTCCCACAGGGGGCAAGCACCTACAATGAGCAGTTCTTC. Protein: CASSFPQGASTYNEQFF.

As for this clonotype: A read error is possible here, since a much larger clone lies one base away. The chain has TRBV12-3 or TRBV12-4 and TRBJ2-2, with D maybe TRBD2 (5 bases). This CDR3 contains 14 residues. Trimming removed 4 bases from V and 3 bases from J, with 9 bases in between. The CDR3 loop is CASSYGVYTGELFF. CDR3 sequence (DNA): TGTGCCAGCAGTTACGGGGTGTACACCGGGGAGCTGTTTTTT.

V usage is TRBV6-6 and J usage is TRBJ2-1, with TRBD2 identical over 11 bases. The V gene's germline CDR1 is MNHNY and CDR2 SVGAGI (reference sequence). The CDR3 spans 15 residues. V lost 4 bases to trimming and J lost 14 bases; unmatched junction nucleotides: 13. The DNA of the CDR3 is TGTGCCAGCAGTTCCGGGACTAGCGGACTAATGAGGGAGTTCTTC. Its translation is CASSSGTSGLMREFF.

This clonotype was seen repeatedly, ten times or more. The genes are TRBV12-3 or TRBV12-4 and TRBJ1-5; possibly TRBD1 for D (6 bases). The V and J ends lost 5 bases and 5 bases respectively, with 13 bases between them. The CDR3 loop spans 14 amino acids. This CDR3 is CASSPTGGHQPQHF. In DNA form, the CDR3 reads TGTGCCAGCAGTCCTACGGGGGGGCATCAGCCCCAGCATTTT.

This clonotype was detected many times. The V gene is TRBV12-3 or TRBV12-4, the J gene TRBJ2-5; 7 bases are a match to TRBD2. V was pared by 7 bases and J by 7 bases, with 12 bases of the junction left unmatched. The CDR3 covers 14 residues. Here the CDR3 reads CASKRAGVRLTQYF. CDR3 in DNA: TGTGCCAGCAAGCGCGCGGGAGTCCGGCTGACCCAGTACTTC.

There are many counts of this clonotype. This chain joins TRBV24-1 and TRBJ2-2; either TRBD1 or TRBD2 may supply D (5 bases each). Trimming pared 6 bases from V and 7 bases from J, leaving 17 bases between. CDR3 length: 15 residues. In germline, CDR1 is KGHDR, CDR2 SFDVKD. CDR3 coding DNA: TGTGCCACCAGTCCCCACGTGAGGGGAAGCGGGGAGCTGTTTTTT. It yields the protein CATSPHVRGSGELFF.